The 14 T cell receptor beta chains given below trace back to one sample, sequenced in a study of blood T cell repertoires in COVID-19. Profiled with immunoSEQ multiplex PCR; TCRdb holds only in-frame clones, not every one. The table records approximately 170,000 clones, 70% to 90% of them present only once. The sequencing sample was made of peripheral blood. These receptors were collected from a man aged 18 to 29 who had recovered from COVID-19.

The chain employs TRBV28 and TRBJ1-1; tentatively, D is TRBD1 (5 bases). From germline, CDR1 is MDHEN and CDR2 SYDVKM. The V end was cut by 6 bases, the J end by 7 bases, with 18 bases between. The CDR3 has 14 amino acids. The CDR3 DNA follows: TGTGCCAGCAGCCCCCCCGGCAGGGAGGGTGAAGCTTTCTTT. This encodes CASSPPGREGEAFF.

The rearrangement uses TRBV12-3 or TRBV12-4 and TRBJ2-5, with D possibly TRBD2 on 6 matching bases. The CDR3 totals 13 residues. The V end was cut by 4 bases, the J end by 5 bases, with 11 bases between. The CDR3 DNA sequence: TGTGCCAGCAGTTCGGAGGGCACGGAGACCCAGTACTTC. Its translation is CASSSEGTETQYF.

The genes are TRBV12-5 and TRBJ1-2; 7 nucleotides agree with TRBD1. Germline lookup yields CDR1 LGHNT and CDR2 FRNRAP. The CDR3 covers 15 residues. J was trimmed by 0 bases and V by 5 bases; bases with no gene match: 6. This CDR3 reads CASGRQGEANYGYTF. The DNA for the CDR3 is TGTGCTAGTGGTCGACAGGGAGAAGCTAACTATGGCTACACCTTC.

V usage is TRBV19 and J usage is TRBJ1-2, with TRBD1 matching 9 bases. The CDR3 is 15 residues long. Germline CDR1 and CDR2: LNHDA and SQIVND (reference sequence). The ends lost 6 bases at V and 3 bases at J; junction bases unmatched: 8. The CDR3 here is CASSRDRGNDYGYTF. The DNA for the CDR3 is TGTGCCAGTAGCAGAGACAGGGGGAACGACTATGGCTACACCTTC.

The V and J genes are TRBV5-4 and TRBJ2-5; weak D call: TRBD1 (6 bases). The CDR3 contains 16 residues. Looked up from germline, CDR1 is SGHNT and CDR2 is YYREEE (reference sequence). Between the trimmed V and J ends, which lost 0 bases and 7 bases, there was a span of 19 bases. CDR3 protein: CASSLALQGTQGTQYF. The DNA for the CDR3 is TGTGCCAGCAGCTTGGCTCTGCAGGGGACCCAGGGGACCCAGTACTTC.

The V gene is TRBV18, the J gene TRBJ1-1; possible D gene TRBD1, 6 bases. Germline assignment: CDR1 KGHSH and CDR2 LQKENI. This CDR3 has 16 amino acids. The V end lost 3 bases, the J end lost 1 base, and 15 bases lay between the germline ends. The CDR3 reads CASSPQGGQTNTEAFF. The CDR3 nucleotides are TGTGCCAGCTCACCTCAAGGAGGACAGACGAACACTGAAGCTTTCTTT. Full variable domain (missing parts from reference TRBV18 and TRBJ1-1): NAGVMQNPRHLVRRRGQEARLRCSPMKGHSHVYWYRQLPEEGLKFMVYLQKENIIDESGMPKERFSAEFPKEGPSILRIQQVVRGDSAAYFCASSPQGGQTNTEAFFGQGTRLTVV.

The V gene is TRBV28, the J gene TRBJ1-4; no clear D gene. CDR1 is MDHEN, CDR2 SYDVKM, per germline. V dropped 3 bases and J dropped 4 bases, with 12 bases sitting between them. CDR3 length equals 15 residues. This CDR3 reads CASSFFRLNNEKLFF. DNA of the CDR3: TGTGCCAGCAGTTTCTTTCGGTTAAATAATGAAAAACTGTTTTTT.

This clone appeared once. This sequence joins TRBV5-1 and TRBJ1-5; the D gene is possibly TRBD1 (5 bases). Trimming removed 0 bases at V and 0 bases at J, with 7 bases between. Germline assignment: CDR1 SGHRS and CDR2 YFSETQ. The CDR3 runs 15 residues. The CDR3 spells CASSLEGDSNQPQHF. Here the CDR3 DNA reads TGCGCCAGCAGCTTGGAAGGGGATAGCAATCAGCCCCAGCATTTT. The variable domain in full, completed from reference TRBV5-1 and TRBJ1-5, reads KAGVTQTPRYLIKTRGQQVTLSCSPISGHRSVSWYQQTPGQGLQFLFEYFSETQRNKGNFPGRFSGRQFSNSRSEMNVSTLELGDSALYLCASSLEGDSNQPQHFGDGTRLSIL.

The CDR3 loop is CASSILAGNTEAFF. CDR3 bases: TGTGCCAGTAGTATTCTTGCGGGGAACACTGAAGCTTTCTTT. The chain links TRBV19 to TRBJ1-1, with D uncertain. The CDR3 covers 14 residues. CDR1 is LNHDA, CDR2 SQIVND, per germline (reference sequence). Trimming removed 3 bases at V and 1 base at J, with 9 bases between.

The CDR3 DNA sequence: TGCGCCAGCAGCATGCTAGCGGGAGAGGCCGGGGAGCTGTTTTTT. Translating gives CASSMLAGEAGELFF. The chain employs TRBV5-1 and TRBJ2-2; 10 positions match TRBD2. Germline V CDR1 and CDR2: SGHRS, YFSETQ. The CDR3 extends over 15 amino acids. With 4 bases clipped from V and 6 bases from J, the junction kept 6 bases outside the gene matches.

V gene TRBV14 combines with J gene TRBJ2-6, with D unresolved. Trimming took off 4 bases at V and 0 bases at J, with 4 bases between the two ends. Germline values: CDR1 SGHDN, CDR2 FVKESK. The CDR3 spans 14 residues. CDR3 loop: CASSRSSGANVLTF. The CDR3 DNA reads TGTGCCAGCAGCCGGAGCTCTGGGGCCAACGTCCTGACTTTC.

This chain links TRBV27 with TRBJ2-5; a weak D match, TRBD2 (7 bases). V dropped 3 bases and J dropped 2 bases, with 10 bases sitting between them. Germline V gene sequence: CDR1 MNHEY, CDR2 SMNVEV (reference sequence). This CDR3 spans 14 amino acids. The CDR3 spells CASSLGRGQETQYF. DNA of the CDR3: TGTGCCAGCAGTTTGGGGAGGGGGCAAGAGACCCAGTACTTC.

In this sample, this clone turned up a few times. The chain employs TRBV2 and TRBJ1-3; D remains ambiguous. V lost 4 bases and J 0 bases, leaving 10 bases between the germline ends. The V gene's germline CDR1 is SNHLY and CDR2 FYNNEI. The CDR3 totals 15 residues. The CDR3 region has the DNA TGTGCCAGCAGTGGATCGGGTTACTCTGGAAACACCATATATTTT. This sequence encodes CASSGSGYSGNTIYF.

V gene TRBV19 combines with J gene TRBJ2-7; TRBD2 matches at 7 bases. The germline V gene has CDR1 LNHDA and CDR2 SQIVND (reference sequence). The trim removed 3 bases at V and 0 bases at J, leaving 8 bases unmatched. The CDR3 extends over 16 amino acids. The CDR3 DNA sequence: TGTGCCAGTAGTATTAGGGCTAGCGGCAGCTCCTACGAGCAGTACTTC. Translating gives CASSIRASGSSYEQYF.